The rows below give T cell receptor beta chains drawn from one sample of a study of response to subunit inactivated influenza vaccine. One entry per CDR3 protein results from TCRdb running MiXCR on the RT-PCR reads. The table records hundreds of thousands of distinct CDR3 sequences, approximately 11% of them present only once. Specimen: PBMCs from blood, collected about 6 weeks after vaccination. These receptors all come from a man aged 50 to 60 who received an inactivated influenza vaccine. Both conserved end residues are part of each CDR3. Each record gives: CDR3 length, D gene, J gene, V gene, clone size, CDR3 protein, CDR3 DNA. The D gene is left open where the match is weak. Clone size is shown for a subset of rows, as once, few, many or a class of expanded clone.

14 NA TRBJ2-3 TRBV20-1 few CSAIPRVRTDTQYF TGCAGTGCGATTCCTCGGGTTCGCACAGATACGCAGTATTTT
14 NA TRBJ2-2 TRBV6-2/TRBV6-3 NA CASSLGRGTGELFF TGTGCCAGCAGTTTAGGTCGGGGGACCGGGGAGCTGTTTTTT
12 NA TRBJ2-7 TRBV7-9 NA CASSGGVDEQYF TGTGCCAGCTCGGGCGGAGTCGACGAGCAGTACTTC
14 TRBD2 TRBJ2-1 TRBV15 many CATLLAGEDNEQFF TGTGCCACCTTACTAGCGGGAGAGGACAATGAGCAGTTCTTC
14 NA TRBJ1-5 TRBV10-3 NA CATRPGFGNQPQHF TGTGCCACCCGTCCTGGTTTTGGCAATCAGCCCCAGCATTTT
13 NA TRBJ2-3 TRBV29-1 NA CSVMPRLADTQYF TGCAGCGTTATGCCCCGCCTCGCAGATACGCAGTATTTT
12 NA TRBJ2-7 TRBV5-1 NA CASSLSAGEQYF TGCGCCAGCAGCTTATCGGCGGGAGAGCAGTACTTC
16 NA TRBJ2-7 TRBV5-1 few CASSLGDPEGPYEQYF TGCGCCAGCAGCTTGGGAGACCCCGAGGGTCCCTACGAGCAGTACTTC
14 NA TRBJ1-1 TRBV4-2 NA CASSQQTRNTEAFF TGTGCCAGCAGCCAACAAACACGCAACACTGAAGCTTTCTTT
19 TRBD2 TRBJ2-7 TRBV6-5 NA CASSYTPPGLAGPGYEQYF TGTGCCAGCAGTTACACGCCACCAGGACTAGCGGGCCCCGGTTACGAGCAGTACTTC
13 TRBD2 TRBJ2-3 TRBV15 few CATSGSRVDTQYF TGTGCCACAAGCGGGAGCCGCGTAGATACGCAGTATTTT
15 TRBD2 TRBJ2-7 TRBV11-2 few CASSLEPSGFVEQYF TGTGCCAGCAGCTTAGAACCTAGCGGATTCGTCGAGCAGTACTTC
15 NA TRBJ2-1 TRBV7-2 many CASSFGDARYNEQFF TGTGCCAGCAGCTTTGGGGACGCCCGATACAATGAGCAGTTCTTC
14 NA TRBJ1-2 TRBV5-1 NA CASSYRARNYGYTF TGCGCCAGCAGCTACAGGGCCCGCAACTATGGCTACACCTTC
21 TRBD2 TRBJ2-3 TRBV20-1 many CSARVLIPASGRNKFTDTQYF TGCAGTGCTAGAGTCTTAATCCCGGCTAGCGGGAGGAATAAATTCACAGATACGCAGTATTTT
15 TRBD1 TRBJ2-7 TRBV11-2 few CASSGRDRGSYEQYF TGTGCCAGCAGCGGCCGGGACAGGGGCTCCTACGAGCAGTACTTC
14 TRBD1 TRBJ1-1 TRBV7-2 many CASSAEGANTEAFF TGTGCCAGCAGCGCGGAGGGGGCGAACACTGAAGCTTTCTTT
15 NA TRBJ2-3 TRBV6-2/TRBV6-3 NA CASRPQGKSTDTQYF TGTGCCAGCAGACCCCAGGGGAAGAGCACAGATACGCAGTATTTT
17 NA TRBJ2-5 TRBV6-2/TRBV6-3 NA CASSYSSGGLQWETQYF TGTGCCAGCAGTTACTCGAGTGGGGGGCTACAGTGGGAGACCCAGTACTTC
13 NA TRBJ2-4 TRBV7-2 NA CATSTAGQNIQYF TGTGCCACATCGACAGCGGGTCAAAACATTCAGTACTTC
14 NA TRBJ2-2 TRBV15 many CATSKGRGLGELFF TGTGCCACCAGCAAAGGACGGGGTCTAGGGGAGCTGTTTTTT
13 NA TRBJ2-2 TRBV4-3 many CASSQGLTGELFF TGCGCCAGCAGCCAAGGTCTCACCGGGGAGCTGTTTTTT
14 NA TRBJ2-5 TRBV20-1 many CSARVSRAQETQYF TGCAGTGCTAGAGTGAGCAGGGCCCAAGAGACCCAGTACTTC
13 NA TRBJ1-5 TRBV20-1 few CSAVTGINQPQHF TGCAGTGCCGTTACAGGGATCAATCAGCCCCAGCATTTT
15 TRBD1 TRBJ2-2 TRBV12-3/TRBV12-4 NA CASSSRQGRAGELFF TGTGCCAGCAGTTCCCGACAGGGTCGGGCCGGGGAGCTGTTTTTT
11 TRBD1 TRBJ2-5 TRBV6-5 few CATYRGETQYF TGTGCCACCTACAGGGGTGAGACCCAGTACTTC
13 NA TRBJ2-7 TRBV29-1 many CSVEASSKRQQYF TGCAGCGTTGAAGCATCGAGTAAAAGGCAACAGTACTTC
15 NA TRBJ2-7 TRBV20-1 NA CSASALGGPIYEQYF TGCAGTGCTAGCGCTCTTGGGGGGCCAATTTACGAGCAGTACTTC
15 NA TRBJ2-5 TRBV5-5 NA CASSLATGRGETQYF TGTGCCAGCAGCTTGGCCACAGGGCGCGGTGAGACCCAGTACTTC
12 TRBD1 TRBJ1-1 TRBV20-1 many CSARRQGTEAFF TGCAGTGCTAGACGACAGGGAACTGAAGCTTTCTTT
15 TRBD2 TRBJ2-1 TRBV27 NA CASSRSGALNNEQFF TGTGCCAGCAGCCGAAGCGGGGCCCTCAACAATGAGCAGTTCTTC
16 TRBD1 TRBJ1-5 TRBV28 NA CASSQPGQGVIQPQHF TGTGCCAGCAGTCAGCCGGGACAGGGGGTGATTCAGCCCCAGCATTTT
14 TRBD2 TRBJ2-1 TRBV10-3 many CAISGTSGDVEQFF TGTGCCATCAGTGGGACTAGCGGGGACGTTGAGCAGTTCTTC
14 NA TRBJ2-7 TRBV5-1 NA CASSLAGAAREQYF TGCGCCAGCAGCTTGGCTGGAGCGGCCCGGGAGCAGTACTTC
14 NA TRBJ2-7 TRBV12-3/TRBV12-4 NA CASSFRTDTYEQYF TGTGCCAGCAGTTTTAGGACTGATACCTACGAGCAGTACTTC
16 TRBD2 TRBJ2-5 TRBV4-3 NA CASSQQGLAKQETQYF TGCGCCAGCAGCCAACAGGGACTAGCTAAACAAGAGACCCAGTACTTC
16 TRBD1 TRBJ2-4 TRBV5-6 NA CASSLWGGTGKNIQYF TGTGCCAGCAGCTTGTGGGGGGGGACAGGGAAAAACATTCAGTACTTC
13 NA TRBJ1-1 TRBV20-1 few CSARDKGRREAFF TGCAGTGCTAGAGATAAGGGGCGGCGAGAAGCTTTCTTT
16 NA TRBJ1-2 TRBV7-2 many CASSLNAWPGDDGYTF TGTGCCAGCAGCCTTAATGCATGGCCAGGGGACGATGGCTACACCTTC
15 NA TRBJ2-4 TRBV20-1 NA CSARGPGAPKNIQYF TGCAGTGCTAGAGGGCCAGGGGCTCCCAAAAACATTCAGTACTTC
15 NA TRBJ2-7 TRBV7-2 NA CASSPRGITDYEQYF TGTGCCAGCAGCCCCCGTGGGATTACAGACTACGAGCAGTACTTC
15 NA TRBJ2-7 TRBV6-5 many CASSYSRDRPYEQYF TGTGCCAGCAGTTACTCGAGAGACAGACCCTACGAGCAGTACTTC
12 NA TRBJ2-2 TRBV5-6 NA CASSFLTGELFF TGTGCCAGCAGCTTCCTAACCGGGGAGCTGTTTTTT
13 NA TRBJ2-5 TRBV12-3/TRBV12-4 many CASSVATQETQYF TGTGCCAGCAGTGTGGCGACCCAAGAGACCCAGTACTTC
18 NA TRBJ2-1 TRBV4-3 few CASSQDESAGIYYNEQFF TGCGCCAGCAGCCAAGATGAGTCTGCGGGGATCTACTACAATGAGCAGTTCTTC
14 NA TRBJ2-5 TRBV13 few CASSYRDLGETQYF TGTGCCAGCAGCTACCGGGATCTTGGGGAGACCCAGTACTTC
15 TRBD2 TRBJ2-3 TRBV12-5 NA CASARLAGGQDTQYF TGTGCTAGTGCCAGACTAGCGGGAGGTCAGGATACGCAGTATTTT
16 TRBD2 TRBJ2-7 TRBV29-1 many CSVREISGISSYEQYF TGCAGCGTTCGGGAAATTAGCGGGATCAGCTCCTACGAGCAGTACTTC
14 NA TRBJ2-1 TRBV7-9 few CASSLDGTSGEQFF TGTGCCAGCAGCTTAGATGGGACCTCGGGTGAGCAGTTCTTC
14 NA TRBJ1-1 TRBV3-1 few CASSQIDSNTEAFF TGTGCCAGCAGCCAGATCGACAGTAACACTGAAGCTTTCTTT
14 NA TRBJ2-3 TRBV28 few CASSTSPNTDTQYF TGTGCCAGCAGTACCAGTCCGAACACAGATACGCAGTATTTT